A single sample is the source of the 29 T cell receptor beta chains below, sequenced in a study of T cell responses to AZD1222 COVID-19 vaccine. Clones were sequenced by immunoSEQ multiplex PCR, and TCRdb holds only the in-frame ones, with some missing. The sample yields about 120,000 clones, about 87% seen once. The starting material was peripheral blood, obtained on day 0 of AZD1222 vaccination. The receptors were sampled from an adult in good health.

V usage is TRBV18 and J usage is TRBJ2-3, with a weak D call TRBD1 (6 bases). V dropped 6 bases and J dropped 3 bases, with 16 bases sitting between them. Germline-derived CDR1 and CDR2 are KGHSH and LQKENI. This CDR3 is built from 15 residues. The CDR3 region is CASSGTLGSTDTQYF. The CDR3 DNA reads as TGTGCCAGCTCCGGGACACTAGGATCGACAGATACGCAGTATTTT.

J is TRBJ1-4 and V is TRBV4-2, with 11 nucleotides matching TRBD1. V shed 0 bases and J 7 bases; nucleotides not matched to a gene: 4. The CDR3 contains 16 residues. Per germline, CDR1 LGHNA and CDR2 YNFKEQ. The CDR3 DNA reads as TGTGCCAGCAGCCAAGATGGAGGGACAGGGGGTGAAAAACTGTTTTTT. This translates into CASSQDGGTGGEKLFF.

This rearrangement joins TRBV9 to TRBJ1-2; D may be TRBD1 (5 bases). V was trimmed by 3 bases and J by 6 bases, leaving 21 bases between them. CDR3 length equals 16 residues. Per germline, CDR1 SGDLS and CDR2 YYNGEE. DNA for the CDR3: TGTGCCAGCAGCGCCCGACAGTCGCCAAGGACTGATGGCTACACCTTC. This codes for CASSARQSPRTDGYTF.

The chain uses TRBV11-2 and TRBJ2-7; D uncertain. CDR1 is SGHAT, CDR2 FQNNGV, per germline. Between the trimmed V and J ends, which lost 10 bases and 0 bases, there was a span of 10 bases. There are 12 residues in the CDR3. The DNA for the CDR3 is TGTGCCACCCGTTACAGCTCCTACGAGCAGTACTTC. The encoded protein is CATRYSSYEQYF.

This chain links TRBV5-1 with TRBJ1-5; 8 bases align to TRBD1. The CDR3 length is 15 residues. Germline V gene lookup returns CDR1 SGHRS and CDR2 YFSETQ. V shed 2 bases, J shed 3 bases, and the junction held 4 bases outside the gene matches. The CDR3 DNA reads as TGCGCCAGCAGCTTCCAGGGGGCGTCCAATCAGCCCCAGCATTTT. Its protein product is CASSFQGASNQPQHF.

The chain employs TRBV18 and TRBJ1-5; D unresolved. V was pared by 5 bases and J by 3 bases, with 14 bases between. CDR1 and CDR2 (germline): KGHSH, LQKENI. This CDR3 comprises 15 residues. The CDR3 nucleotides read TGTGCCAGCTCAAAGGTTGCGGTACACAATCAGCCCCAGCATTTT. Translated, it gives CASSKVAVHNQPQHF.

The rearrangement joins TRBV5-1 to TRBJ2-4, with TRBD1 identical over 12 bases. After removal of 4 bases from V and 7 bases from J, the junction contained 6 bases not matched to a gene. The CDR3 is 15 residues long. Germline V gives CDR1 SGHRS, CDR2 YFSETQ. The CDR3 protein is CASSLRGQGANIQYF. The CDR3 bases are TGCGCCAGCAGCCTACGGGGACAGGGGGCTAACATTCAGTACTTC.

This clone showed up just once. The chain uses TRBV7-2 and TRBJ2-7, with D maybe TRBD2 (6 bases). The V gene lost 5 bases and the J gene lost 0 bases, with 8 bases spanning the gap. The CDR3 consists of 13 residues. The germline V gene has CDR1 SGHTA and CDR2 FQGNSA. The CDR3 reads CASSREYSYEQYF. For the CDR3, the DNA is TGTGCCAGCAGCCGGGAGTACTCCTACGAGCAGTACTTC.

The J gene is TRBJ2-7, the V gene TRBV28; D is unclear. V was shortened by 2 bases and J by 4 bases, with 6 bases between the two germline ends. The CDR3 is 12 amino acids. Germline-derived CDR1 and CDR2 are MDHEN and SYDVKM. The CDR3 reads CASSLITYEQYF. In nucleotides, the CDR3 is TGTGCCAGCAGTTTAATAACTTACGAGCAGTACTTC.

V is TRBV7-6 and J is TRBJ1-4, with 7 positions matching TRBD1. Per germline, CDR1 SGHVS and CDR2 FNYEAQ. The CDR3 is 14 residues long. The V gene end was trimmed by 4 bases and the J gene end by 6 bases; junction bases not matched to a gene: 5. CDR3 DNA sequence: TGTGCCAGCAGCTCGGGACAGTTTGATGAAAAACTGTTTTTT. This codes for CASSSGQFDEKLFF. Looking up the rest from reference TRBV7-6 and TRBJ1-4 gives the full variable domain: GAGVSQSPRYKVTKRGQDVALRCDPISGHVSLYWYRQALGQGPEFLTYFNYEAQQDKSGLPNDRFSAERPEGSISTLTIQRTEQRDSAMYRCASSSGQFDEKLFFGSGTQLSVL.

This clone was counted only a few times. As DNA, the CDR3 is TGTGCCAGCAGTGAGAATGGTTTTGGCAATCAGCCCCAGCATTTT. Its translation: CASSENGFGNQPQHF. The chain joins TRBV6-1 to TRBJ1-5; no clear D gene. The CDR3 spans 15 residues. The V gene's germline CDR1 is MNHNS and CDR2 SASEGT. V lost 3 bases and J lost 2, with 11 bases in between.

The chain carries TRBV28 and TRBJ2-7; TRBD1 matches at 10 bases. Germline lookup yields CDR1 MDHEN and CDR2 SYDVKM. V dropped 3 bases and J dropped 5; count of bases not matched to a gene: 7. The CDR3 sequence is 15 residues long. The CDR3 DNA reads TGTGCCAGCAGTTTCTATCGGGACAGGGGTCACGAGCAGTACTTC. This translates into CASSFYRDRGHEQYF.

This sequence joins TRBV29-1 and TRBJ1-2; D is undetermined. From germline, CDR1 is SQVTM and CDR2 ANQGSEA. The CDR3 covers 12 residues. Trimming took off 2 bases at V and 8 bases at J, with 12 bases between the two ends. The CDR3, as DNA: TGCAGCGTTGAAAATAGGGTTGGCGGCTACACCTTC. Amino acid sequence: CSVENRVGGYTF.

The chain recombines TRBV10-1 with TRBJ1-1; the D gene is possibly TRBD1 (5 bases). The V end was cut by 5 bases, the J end by 1 base, with 8 bases between. The CDR3 is 13 residues long. CDR1 and CDR2 from the germline V gene are WNHNN and SYGVQD (reference sequence). The CDR3 DNA reads TGCGCCAGCAGTAGCGGGGGGAACACTGAAGCTTTCTTT. It is translated as CASSSGGNTEAFF.

CDR3 sequence reads: CAWSGDGSRGTDTQYF. The CDR3 region has the DNA TGTGCCTGGAGCGGGGACGGATCAAGGGGGACAGATACGCAGTATTTT. The chain has TRBV30 and TRBJ2-3, with D possibly TRBD1 on 6 matching bases. The germline V gene has CDR1 GTSNPN and CDR2 SVGIG (reference sequence). V dropped 3 bases and J dropped 3 bases, with 19 bases sitting between them. CDR3 length: 16 residues.

This chain connects TRBV9 to TRBJ1-1, with 7 bases aligning to TRBD1. The CDR3 has 15 residues. The V gene end was trimmed by 4 bases and the J gene end by 4 bases; junction bases not matched to a gene: 10. CDR1 is SGDLS and CDR2 is YYNGEE in the germline V gene. CDR3 in amino acids: CASSPRQGGSTEAFF. The CDR3, as DNA: TGTGCCAGCAGCCCACGACAGGGAGGGAGCACTGAAGCTTTCTTT.

This chain uses TRBV27 with TRBJ2-1; 12 nucleotides align to TRBD2. Germline V gene lookup returns CDR1 MNHEY and CDR2 SMNVEV (reference sequence). The CDR3 spans 18 residues. The junction had 3 bases not matched to a gene; V was cut back by 0 bases and J by 0 bases. The CDR3 region has the DNA TGTGCCAGCAGTTTATCGACTAGCGGGGGCTCCTCCTACAATGAGCAGTTCTTC. Protein product: CASSLSTSGGSSYNEQFF.

This sequence joins TRBV5-1 and TRBJ2-4; 9 nucleotides align to TRBD1. CDR1 SGHRS and CDR2 YFSETQ come from the germline V gene. This CDR3 is 16 amino acids long. The trim removed 3 bases at V and 7 bases at J, leaving 11 bases unmatched. DNA for the CDR3: TGCGCCAGCAGCTCGGGACAGGGACTCCGGGGGAACATTCAGTACTTC. Translation: CASSSGQGLRGNIQYF.

In its sample, this clone was seen once. V usage is TRBV21-1 and J usage is TRBJ2-1; the D call TRBD2 from the table was never checked on the DNA. TRBV21-1 is tagged as a pseudogene. The CDR3 sequence is 23 residues long. The CDR3 loop reads CASSKIPSACGTSGRGSYNEQFF. The CDR3 bases are TGTGCCAGCAGCAAAATCCCGTCGGCTTGCGGGACTAGCGGGAGGGGGTCCTACAATGAGCAGTTCTTC.

The chain combines TRBV18 with TRBJ2-3; 14 bases align to TRBD2. The V gene end was trimmed by 3 bases and the J gene end by 0 bases; junction bases not matched to a gene: 2. The CDR3 length is 17 residues. Germline V gene lookup returns CDR1 KGHSH and CDR2 LQKENI. In DNA form, the CDR3 reads TGTGCCAGCTCACCGGGACTAGCGGGAGCCAGCACAGATACGCAGTATTTT. Translated: CASSPGLAGASTDTQYF.

The chain joins TRBV5-6 to TRBJ2-1; TRBD2 agrees at 7 bases. Trimming removed 0 bases from V and 5 bases from J; junction bases left unmatched: 5. The germline V gene has CDR1 SGHDT and CDR2 YYEEEE. CDR3 length: 15 residues. Written as DNA, the CDR3 is TGTGCCAGCAGCTTGGCGGGAGGTTTCAACAATGAGCAGTTCTTC. This codes for CASSLAGGFNNEQFF.

V and J are TRBV7-9 and TRBJ1-4; TRBD1 matches 9 bases. Per the germline V gene, CDR1 is SEHNR and CDR2 is FQNEAQ (reference sequence). The CDR3 is made up of 14 amino acids. The ends lost 5 bases at V and 7 bases at J; junction bases unmatched: 5. In DNA, the CDR3 is TGTGCCAGCAGCCCGGGACAGGGTGGTGAAAAACTGTTTTTT. This sequence encodes CASSPGQGGEKLFF.

The chain carries TRBV6-5 and TRBJ1-2; D remains ambiguous. CDR1 MNHEY and CDR2 SVGAGI come from the germline V gene. This CDR3 spans 13 amino acids. Trimming pared 7 bases from V and 6 bases from J, leaving 15 bases between. CDR3 sequence reads: CASIINQSDGYTF. Here the CDR3 DNA reads TGTGCCAGCATCATAAACCAATCCGATGGCTACACCTTC.

The CDR3 DNA reads as TGTGCCAGCAGCCCGACGGGACAGGTTAACACTGAAGCTTTCTTT. The encoded protein is CASSPTGQVNTEAFF. The chain links TRBV5-4 to TRBJ1-1, with 8 bases aligning to TRBD1. V lost 4 bases and J lost 2; bases outside the gene matches: 7. The CDR3 loop spans 15 amino acids. From germline, CDR1 is SGHNT and CDR2 YYREEE (reference sequence).

The chain couples TRBV2 to TRBJ1-1; D is unclear. Germline loops: CDR1 SNHLY, CDR2 FYNNEI. V lost 6 bases to trimming and J lost 4 bases, with 15 bases between them. This CDR3 comprises 14 residues. The CDR3 DNA reads as TGTGCCAGCAGGGGGAACGGGGTGGGCACTGAAGCTTTCTTT. It specifies CASRGNGVGTEAFF.

This clone appeared a few times. Here the CDR3 reads CAWSHLREAFF. In nucleotides, the CDR3 is TGTGCCTGGAGTCACCTCAGGGAAGCTTTCTTT. The genes are TRBV30 and TRBJ1-1; D is undetermined. CDR1 is GTSNPN and CDR2 is SVGIG in the germline V gene (reference sequence). This CDR3 has 11 residues. V was clipped by 2 bases and J by 8 bases, with 9 bases between them.

The V call is TRBV9, the J call TRBJ1-6; 7 bases are shared with TRBD1. The V segment lost 3 bases and the J segment 7 bases; nucleotides outside the gene matches: 7. Germline V CDR1 and CDR2: SGDLS, YYNGEE. The length of the CDR3 is 15 residues. DNA of the CDR3: TGTGCCAGCAGCGAAAGACAGGGTTGGAATTCACCCCTCCACTTT. The encoded protein is CASSERQGWNSPLHF.

The rearrangement joins TRBV3-1 (or the pseudogene TRBV3-2) to TRBJ2-4; TRBD1 aligns across 10 bases. The germline V gene encodes CDR1 LGHDT and CDR2 YNNKEL (reference sequence). With V trimmed by 1 base and J by 9 bases, 3 bases remained unmatched. The CDR3 is 14 residues long. The CDR3 nucleotides are TGTGCCAGCAGCCAAGGGTGGACAGGGGGCATTCAGTACTTC. It specifies CASSQGWTGGIQYF.

The CDR3 nucleotides are TGTGCCAGCAGCCCACCACCTAGGGCAAACTCTGGAAACACCATATATTTT. Its translation: CASSPPPRANSGNTIYF. This chain links TRBV5-5 with TRBJ1-3; no definite D call. V was clipped by 4 bases and J by 0 bases, with 17 bases between them. Germline lookup yields CDR1 SGHKS and CDR2 YYEKEE (reference sequence). The CDR3 is made up of 17 amino acids.